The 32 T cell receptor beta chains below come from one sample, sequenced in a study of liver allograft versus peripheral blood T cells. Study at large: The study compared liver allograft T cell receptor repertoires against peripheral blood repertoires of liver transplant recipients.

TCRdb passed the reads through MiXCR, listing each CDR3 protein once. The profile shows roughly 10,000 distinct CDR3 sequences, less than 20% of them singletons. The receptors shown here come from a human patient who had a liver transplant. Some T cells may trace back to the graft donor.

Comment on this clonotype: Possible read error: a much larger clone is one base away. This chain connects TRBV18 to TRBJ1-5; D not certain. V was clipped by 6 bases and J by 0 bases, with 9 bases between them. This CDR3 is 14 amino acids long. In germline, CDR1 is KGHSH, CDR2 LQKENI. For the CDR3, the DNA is TGTGCCAGCTCTCCCCTCTATAGCAATCAGCCCCAGCATTTT. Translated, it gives CASSPLYSNQPQHF.

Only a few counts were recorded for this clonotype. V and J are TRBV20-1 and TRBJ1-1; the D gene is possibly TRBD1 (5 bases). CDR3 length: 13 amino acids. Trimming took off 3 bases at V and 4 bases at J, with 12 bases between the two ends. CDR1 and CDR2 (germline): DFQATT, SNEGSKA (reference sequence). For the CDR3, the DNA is TGCAGTGCTAGGAAGCAGGGCGGCACTGAAGCTTTCTTT. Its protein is CSARKQGGTEAFF.

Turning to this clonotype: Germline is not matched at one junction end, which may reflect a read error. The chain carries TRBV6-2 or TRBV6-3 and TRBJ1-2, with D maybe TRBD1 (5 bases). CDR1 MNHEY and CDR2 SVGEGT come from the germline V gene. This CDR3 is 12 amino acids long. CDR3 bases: TGTGCCAGCAGCCCTGGGGGACGTGCCGCCTCCTTC. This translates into CASSPGGRAASF.

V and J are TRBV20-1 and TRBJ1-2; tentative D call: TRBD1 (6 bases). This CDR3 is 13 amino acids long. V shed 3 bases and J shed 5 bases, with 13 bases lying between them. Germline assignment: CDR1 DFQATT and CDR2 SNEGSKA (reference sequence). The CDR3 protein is CSASGGHLYGYTF. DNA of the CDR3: TGCAGTGCTAGTGGGGGACACCTGTATGGCTACACCTTC.

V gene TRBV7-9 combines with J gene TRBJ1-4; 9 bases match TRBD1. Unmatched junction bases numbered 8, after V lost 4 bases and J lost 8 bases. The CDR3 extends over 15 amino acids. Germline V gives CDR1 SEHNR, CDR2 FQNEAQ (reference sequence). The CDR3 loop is CASSWGDRAEEKLFF. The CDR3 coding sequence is TGTGCCAGCAGCTGGGGGGACAGGGCCGAAGAAAAACTGTTTTTT.

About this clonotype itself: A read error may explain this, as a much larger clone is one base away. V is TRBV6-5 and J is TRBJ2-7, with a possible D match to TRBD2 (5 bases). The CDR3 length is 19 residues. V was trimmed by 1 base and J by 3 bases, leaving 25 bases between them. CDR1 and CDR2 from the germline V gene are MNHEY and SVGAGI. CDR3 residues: CASSYLKPFFGGRLYEQYF. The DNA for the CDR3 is TGTGCCAGCAGTTACTTGAAGCCTTTCTTTGGAGGAAGACTCTACGAGCAGTACTTC.

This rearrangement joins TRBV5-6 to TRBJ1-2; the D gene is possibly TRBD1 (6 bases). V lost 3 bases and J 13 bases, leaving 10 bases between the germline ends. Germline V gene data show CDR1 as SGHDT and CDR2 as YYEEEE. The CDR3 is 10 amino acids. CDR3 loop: CASSSRGGTF. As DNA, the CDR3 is TGTGCCAGCAGCTCCAGGGGAGGCACCTTC.

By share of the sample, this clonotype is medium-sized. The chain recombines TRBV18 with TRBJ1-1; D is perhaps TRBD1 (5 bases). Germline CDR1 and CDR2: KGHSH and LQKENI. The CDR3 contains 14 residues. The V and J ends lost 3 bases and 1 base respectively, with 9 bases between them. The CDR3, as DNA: TGTGCCAGCTCACCGACGACAGCGAACACTGAAGCTTTCTTT. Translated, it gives CASSPTTANTEAFF.

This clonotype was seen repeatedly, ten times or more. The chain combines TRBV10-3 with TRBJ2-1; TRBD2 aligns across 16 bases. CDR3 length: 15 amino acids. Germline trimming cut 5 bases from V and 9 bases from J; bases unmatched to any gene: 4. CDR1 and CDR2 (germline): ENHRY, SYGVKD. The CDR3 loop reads CAISTGLAGGGEQFF. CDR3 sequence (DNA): TGTGCCATCAGTACGGGACTAGCGGGGGGGGGTGAGCAGTTCTTC.

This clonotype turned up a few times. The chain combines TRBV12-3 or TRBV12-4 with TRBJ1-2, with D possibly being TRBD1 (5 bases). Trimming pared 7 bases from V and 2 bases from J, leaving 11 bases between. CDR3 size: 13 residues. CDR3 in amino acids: CASNPGPNYGYTF. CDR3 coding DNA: TGTGCCAGCAATCCGGGGCCGAACTATGGCTACACCTTC.

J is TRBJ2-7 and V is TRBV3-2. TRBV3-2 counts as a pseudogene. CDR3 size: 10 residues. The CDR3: CASRPYEQYF. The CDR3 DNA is TGTGCCAGCAGACCCTACGAGCAGTACTTC.

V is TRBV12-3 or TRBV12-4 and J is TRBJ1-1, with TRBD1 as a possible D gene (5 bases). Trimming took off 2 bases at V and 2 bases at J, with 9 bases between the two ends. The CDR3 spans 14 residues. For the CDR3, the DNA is TGTGCCAGCAGTTTACTACAGGCAAACACTGAAGCTTTCTTT. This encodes CASSLLQANTEAFF.

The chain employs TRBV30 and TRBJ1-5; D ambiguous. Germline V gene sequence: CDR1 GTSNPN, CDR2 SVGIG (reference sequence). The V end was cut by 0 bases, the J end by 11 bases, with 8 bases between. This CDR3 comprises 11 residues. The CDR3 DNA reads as TGTGCCTGGAGTGTACTTGGGGCCCAGCATTTT. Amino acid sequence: CAWSVLGAQHF. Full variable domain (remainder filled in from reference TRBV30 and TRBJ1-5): SQTIHQWPATLVQPVGSPLSLECTVEGTSNPNLYWYRQAAGRGLQLLFYSVGIGQISSEVPQNLSASRPQDRQFILSSKKLLLSDSGFYLCAWSVLGAQHFGDGTRLSIL.

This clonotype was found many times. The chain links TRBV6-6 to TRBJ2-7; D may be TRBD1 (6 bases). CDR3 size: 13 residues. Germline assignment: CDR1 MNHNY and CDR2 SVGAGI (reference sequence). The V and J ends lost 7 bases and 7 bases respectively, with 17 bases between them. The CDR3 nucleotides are TGTGCCAGCACCTTGGGACATGTGAAAGAGCAGTACTTC. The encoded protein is CASTLGHVKEQYF.

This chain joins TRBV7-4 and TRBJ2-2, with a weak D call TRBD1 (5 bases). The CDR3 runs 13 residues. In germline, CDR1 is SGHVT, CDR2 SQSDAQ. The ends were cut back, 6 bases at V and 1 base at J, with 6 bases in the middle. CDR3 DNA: TGTGCCAGCAGGGACAAGAACACCGGGGAGCTGTTTTTT. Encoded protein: CASRDKNTGELFF. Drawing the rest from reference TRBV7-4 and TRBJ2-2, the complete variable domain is GAGVSQSPRYKVAKRGRDVALRCDSISGHVTLYWYRQTLGQGSEVLTYSQSDAQRDKSGRPSGRFSAERPERSVSTLKIQRTEQGDSAVYLCASRDKNTGELFFGEGSRLTVL.

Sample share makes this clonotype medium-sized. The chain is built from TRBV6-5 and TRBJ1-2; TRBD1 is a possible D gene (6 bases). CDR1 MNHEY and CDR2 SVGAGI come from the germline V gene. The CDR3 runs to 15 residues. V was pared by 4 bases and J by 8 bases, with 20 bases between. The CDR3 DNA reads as TGTGCCAGCAGTTTAGGGGTTACAGGGCCCTACGGCTACACCTTC. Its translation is CASSLGVTGPYGYTF.

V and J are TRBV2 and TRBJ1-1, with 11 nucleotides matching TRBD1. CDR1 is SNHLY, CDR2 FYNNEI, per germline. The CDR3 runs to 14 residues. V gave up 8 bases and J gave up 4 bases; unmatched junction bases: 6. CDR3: CASGQGAAGTEAFF. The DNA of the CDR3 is TGTGCCAGCGGACAGGGGGCCGCGGGCACTGAAGCTTTCTTT.

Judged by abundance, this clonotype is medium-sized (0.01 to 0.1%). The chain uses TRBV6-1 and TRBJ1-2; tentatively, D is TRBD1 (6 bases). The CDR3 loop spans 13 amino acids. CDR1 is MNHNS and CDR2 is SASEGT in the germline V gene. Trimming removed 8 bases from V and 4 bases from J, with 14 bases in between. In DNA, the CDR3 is TGTGCCAGCTTGGGCAGGGGAGGCTATGGCTACACCTTC. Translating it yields CASLGRGGYGYTF.

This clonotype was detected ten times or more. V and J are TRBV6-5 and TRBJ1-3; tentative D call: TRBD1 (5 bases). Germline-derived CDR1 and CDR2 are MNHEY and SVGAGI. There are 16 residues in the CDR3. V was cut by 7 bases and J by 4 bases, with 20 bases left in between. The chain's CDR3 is CASTQPGTTAGNTIYF. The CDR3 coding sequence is TGTGCCAGCACCCAACCCGGGACTACAGCCGGAAACACCATATATTTT.

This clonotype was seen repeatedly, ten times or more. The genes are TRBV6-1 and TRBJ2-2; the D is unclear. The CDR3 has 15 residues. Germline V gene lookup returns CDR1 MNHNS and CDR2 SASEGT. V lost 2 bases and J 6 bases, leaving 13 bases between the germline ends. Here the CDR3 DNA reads TGTGCCAGCAGTGAATTAGGTTTCAGTTCCGGGGAGCTGTTTTTT. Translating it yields CASSELGFSSGELFF.

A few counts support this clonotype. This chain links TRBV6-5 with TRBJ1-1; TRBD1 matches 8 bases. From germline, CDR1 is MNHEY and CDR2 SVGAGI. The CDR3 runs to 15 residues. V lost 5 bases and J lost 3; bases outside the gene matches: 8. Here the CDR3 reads CASSPAGTGDTEAFF. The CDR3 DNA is TGTGCCAGCAGTCCCGCCGGGACAGGAGACACTGAAGCTTTCTTT.

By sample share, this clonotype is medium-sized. The DNA for the CDR3 is TGTGCCATCAGTGAGTCGACCGGGGTGGGATATTCACCCCTCCACTTT. Translation gives CAISESTGVGYSPLHF. V usage is TRBV10-3 and J usage is TRBJ1-6; D call uncertain. The CDR3 loop spans 16 amino acids. Germline V lookup: CDR1 ENHRY, CDR2 SYGVKD. The germline V and J ends were trimmed by 0 bases and 8 bases, with 14 bases remaining between them.

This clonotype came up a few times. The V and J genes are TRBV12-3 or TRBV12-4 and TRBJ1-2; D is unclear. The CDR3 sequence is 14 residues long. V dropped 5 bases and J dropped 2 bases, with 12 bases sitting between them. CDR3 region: CASSQLGQNYGYTF. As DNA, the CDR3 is TGTGCCAGCAGTCAACTCGGGCAGAACTATGGCTACACCTTC.

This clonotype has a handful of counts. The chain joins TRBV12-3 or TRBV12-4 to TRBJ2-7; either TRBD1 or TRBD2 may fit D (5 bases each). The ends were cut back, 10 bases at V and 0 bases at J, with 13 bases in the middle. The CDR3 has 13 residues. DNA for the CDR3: TGTGCCATCAGGGAGACAAACTCCTACGAGCAGTACTTC. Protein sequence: CAIRETNSYEQYF.

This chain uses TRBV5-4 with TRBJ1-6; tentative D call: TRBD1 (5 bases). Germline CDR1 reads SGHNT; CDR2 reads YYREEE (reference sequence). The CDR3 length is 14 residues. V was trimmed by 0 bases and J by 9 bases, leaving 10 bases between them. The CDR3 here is CASSLAGGVSPLHF. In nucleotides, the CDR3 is TGTGCCAGCAGCTTGGCCGGAGGGGTTTCACCCCTCCACTTT.

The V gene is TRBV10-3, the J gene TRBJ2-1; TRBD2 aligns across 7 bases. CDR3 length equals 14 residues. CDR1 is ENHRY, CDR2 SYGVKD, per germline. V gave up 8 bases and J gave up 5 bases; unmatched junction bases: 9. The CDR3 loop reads CAIGSRGGDNEQFF. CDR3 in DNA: TGTGCCATCGGGTCGCGGGGAGGGGACAATGAGCAGTTCTTC.

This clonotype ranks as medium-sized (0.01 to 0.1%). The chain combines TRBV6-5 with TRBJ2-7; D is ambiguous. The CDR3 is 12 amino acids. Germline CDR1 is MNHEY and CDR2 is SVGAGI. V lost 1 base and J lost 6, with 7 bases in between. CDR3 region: CASSYWKGEQYF. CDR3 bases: TGTGCCAGCAGTTACTGGAAAGGCGAGCAGTACTTC.

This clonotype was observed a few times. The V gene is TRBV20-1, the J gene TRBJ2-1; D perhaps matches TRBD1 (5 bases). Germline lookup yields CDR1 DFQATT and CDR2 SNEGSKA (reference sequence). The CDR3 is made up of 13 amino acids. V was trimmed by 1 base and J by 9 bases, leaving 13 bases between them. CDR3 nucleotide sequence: TGCAGTGCTAGAGTGGGTTGGGGCGGTGAGCAGTTCTTC. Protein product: CSARVGWGGEQFF.

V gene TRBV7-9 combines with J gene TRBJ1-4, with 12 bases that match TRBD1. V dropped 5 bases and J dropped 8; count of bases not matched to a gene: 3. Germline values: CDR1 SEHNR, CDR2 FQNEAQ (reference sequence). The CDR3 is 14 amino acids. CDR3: CASSPGTGGEKLFF. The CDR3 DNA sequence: TGTGCCAGCAGCCCCGGGACAGGGGGCGAAAAACTGTTTTTT.

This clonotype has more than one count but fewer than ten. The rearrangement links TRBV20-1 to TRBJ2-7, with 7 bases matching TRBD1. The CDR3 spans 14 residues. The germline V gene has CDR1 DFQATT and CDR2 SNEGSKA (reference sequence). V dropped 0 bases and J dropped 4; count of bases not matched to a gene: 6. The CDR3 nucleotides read TGCAGTGCTAGAGATCGAGTACAGGGGTACGAGCAGTACTTC. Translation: CSARDRVQGYEQYF.

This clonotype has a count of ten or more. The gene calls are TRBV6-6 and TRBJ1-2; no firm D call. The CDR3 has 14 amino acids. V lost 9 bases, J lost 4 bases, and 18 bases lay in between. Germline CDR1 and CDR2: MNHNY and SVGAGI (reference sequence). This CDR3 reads CASVAGDIFYGYTF. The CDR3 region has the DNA TGTGCCAGTGTGGCAGGAGACATTTTCTATGGCTACACCTTC.

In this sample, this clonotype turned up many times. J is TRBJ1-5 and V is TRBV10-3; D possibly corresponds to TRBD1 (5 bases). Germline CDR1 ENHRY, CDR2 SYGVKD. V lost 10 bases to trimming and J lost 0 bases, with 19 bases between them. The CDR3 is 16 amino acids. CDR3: CATTSGSRFSNQPQHF. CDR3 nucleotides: TGTGCCACCACGTCAGGGAGCCGATTTAGCAATCAGCCCCAGCATTTT.